These 26 T cell receptor beta chains came from one sample sequenced in a study of T-cell memory formation after mild COVID-19 (dated by TCRdb to about 2021). The library was made by 5' RACE. TCRdb lists the instrument as Illumina NovaSeq 6000. TCRdb reprocessed the public reads (quality trimming at Q25 with fastp, clone calling with MiXCR) and kept in-frame beta chains. Entries are consolidated by CDR3 protein sequence, retaining the most common genes and DNA. This sample holds hundreds of thousands of distinct CDR3 sequences; roughly 22% were observed only once. Jointly, the top ten make up roughly an eighth of the sample. Sequencing input: PBMCs or a T cell subset sorted from them (not recorded which). These TCRs come from an adult woman who had mild COVID-19 (a few samples of this study predate the infection). The sample titles of this study are shuffled in the database, so cell type and time point are left out; the donor was told from shared clones.

This clonotype was recorded at least ten times. The gene calls are TRBV7-9 and TRBJ2-2; D is perhaps TRBD2 (6 bases). The V end lost 4 bases, the J end lost 6 bases, and 9 bases lay between the germline ends. The CDR3 has 13 amino acids. Germline lookup yields CDR1 SEHNR and CDR2 FQNEAQ (reference sequence). In DNA, the CDR3 is TGTGCCAGCAGCTCGACGGGGGCCGGGGAGCTGTTTTTT. Protein product: CASSSTGAGELFF.

This clonotype was observed a handful of times. The gene calls are TRBV15 and TRBJ2-4; D not certain. CDR3 length equals 16 residues. Germline lookup yields CDR1 LNHNV and CDR2 YYDKDF (reference sequence). Trimming pared 4 bases from V and 0 bases from J, leaving 13 bases between. This CDR3 reads CATSTVRTGAKNIQYF. The CDR3 region has the DNA TGTGCCACCAGCACAGTTAGGACGGGAGCCAAAAACATTCAGTACTTC.

This clonotype was seen more than once but under ten times. V gene TRBV20-1 combines with J gene TRBJ2-5; no clear D. The CDR3 has 12 residues. Germline-derived CDR1 and CDR2 are DFQATT and SNEGSKA (reference sequence). V was cut by 6 bases and J by 5 bases, with 13 bases left in between. CDR3 in DNA: TGCAGTGCCGGAATCGGATGGGAGACCCAGTACTTC. Its protein is CSAGIGWETQYF.

The gene calls are TRBV7-6 and TRBJ1-3; 7 bases line up with TRBD1. CDR1 is SGHVS, CDR2 FNYEAQ, per germline. The CDR3 extends over 15 amino acids. Trimming cost V 6 bases and J 3 bases; bases outside gene matches: 8. CDR3 sequence reads: CASSPTGTVGNTIYF. The CDR3 bases are TGTGCCAGCAGTCCTACCGGGACAGTTGGAAACACCATATATTTT.

The chain links TRBV24-1 to TRBJ2-5, with TRBD1 matching over 7 bases. This CDR3 spans 13 amino acids. Germline V gene lookup returns CDR1 KGHDR and CDR2 SFDVKD. V dropped 5 bases and J dropped 5; count of bases not matched to a gene: 4. The CDR3 nucleotides are TGTGCCACCAGTGGACAGGGATGGGAGACCCAGTACTTC. Translated, it gives CATSGQGWETQYF.

This clonotype has a handful of counts. The J gene is TRBJ2-1, the V gene TRBV2; D call uncertain. This CDR3 spans 14 amino acids. Looked up from germline, CDR1 is SNHLY and CDR2 is FYNNEI. The ends were cut back, 10 bases at V and 4 bases at J, with 17 bases in the middle. CDR3 sequence reads: CAILDPPIYNEQFF. In nucleotides, the CDR3 is TGTGCCATCCTTGATCCACCCATATACAATGAGCAGTTCTTC.

V is TRBV20-1 and J is TRBJ2-2, with 7 bases fitting TRBD2. The CDR3 contains 15 residues. V lost 5 bases, J lost 3 bases, and 9 bases stayed unmatched. Germline V gene lookup returns CDR1 DFQATT and CDR2 SNEGSKA (reference sequence). For the CDR3, the DNA is TGCAGTGCTCGTTTACCTAGCGGTTACACCGGGGAGCTGTTTTTT. Translating it yields CSARLPSGYTGELFF.

This clonotype has just a few counts. The chain uses TRBV5-1 and TRBJ2-1, with a tentative D call TRBD1 (5 bases). The CDR3 spans 14 residues. The germline V gene encodes CDR1 SGHRS and CDR2 YFSETQ. Trimming took 6 bases from V and 5 from J, leaving 15 bases between them. CDR3 nucleotides: TGCGCCAGCACTCTGGCAGGGCAAAACAATGAGCAGTTCTTC. Residues: CASTLAGQNNEQFF.

CDR3 bases: TGTGCCAGCAGCCCGTGGATCGAACGCCCAGCATACAATGAGCAGTTCTTC. Translating it yields CASSPWIERPAYNEQFF. The chain recombines TRBV27 with TRBJ2-1; D not certain. Trimming shortened V by 6 bases and J by 4 bases, and 22 bases separated the two germline ends. Germline V CDR1 and CDR2: MNHEY, SMNVEV (reference sequence). This CDR3 has 17 residues.

This chain joins TRBV12-3 or TRBV12-4 and TRBJ1-5; D gene uncertain. This CDR3 is 16 amino acids long. Trimming shortened V by 5 bases and J by 2 bases, and 16 bases separated the two germline ends. For the CDR3, the DNA is TGTGCCAGCAGTCCGCAATCTGGAAGGGGCAATCAGCCCCAGCATTTT. Its translation is CASSPQSGRGNQPQHF.

This chain's CDR3 is CASSFRGGGTDTQYF. The CDR3 DNA reads TGTGCCAGCAGCTTCCGTGGGGGCGGAACAGATACGCAGTATTTT. The chain joins TRBV11-2 to TRBJ2-3; tentative D call: TRBD1 (6 bases). The V and J ends lost 3 bases and 3 bases respectively, with 13 bases between them. This CDR3 spans 15 amino acids. CDR1 and CDR2 (germline): SGHAT, FQNNGV. The complete variable domain, with remaining parts taken from reference TRBV11-2 and TRBJ2-3, reads EAGVAQSPRYKIIEKRQSVAFWCNPISGHATLYWYQQILGQGPKLLIQFQNNGVVDDSQLPKDRFSAERLKGVDSTLKIQPAKLEDSAVYLCASSFRGGGTDTQYFGPGTRLTVL.

The genes are TRBV11-2 and TRBJ2-1; D might be TRBD2 (6 bases). V lost 2 bases to trimming and J lost 2 bases, with 10 bases between them. The length of the CDR3 is 15 residues. Germline CDR1 reads SGHAT; CDR2 reads FQNNGV. Here the CDR3 DNA reads TGTGCCAGCAGCTTAACGGGCGGGACCTACAATGAGCAGTTCTTC. It is translated as CASSLTGGTYNEQFF.

The sample holds a few counts of this clonotype. This chain links TRBV4-2 with TRBJ2-7, with D maybe TRBD2 (6 bases). The germline V gene has CDR1 LGHNA and CDR2 YNFKEQ. The germline V and J ends were trimmed by 4 bases and 1 base, with 20 bases remaining between them. This CDR3 is built from 17 residues. The chain's CDR3 is CASSREDGGIKSYEQYF. CDR3 DNA sequence: TGTGCCAGCAGCCGAGAGGATGGGGGGATTAAATCCTACGAGCAGTACTTC.

The rearrangement links TRBV5-4 to TRBJ1-2; no reliable D call. Germline V lookup: CDR1 SGHNT, CDR2 YYREEE (reference sequence). Trimming pared 0 bases from V and 7 bases from J, leaving 10 bases between. The CDR3 has 13 residues. The CDR3 region is CASSLAVVRGYTF. CDR3 coding DNA: TGTGCCAGCAGCTTGGCTGTGGTCCGTGGCTACACCTTC. Drawing the rest from reference TRBV5-4 and TRBJ1-2, the complete variable domain is ETGVTQSPTHLIKTRGQQVTLRCSSQSGHNTVSWYQQALGQGPQFIFQYYREEENGRGNFPPRFSGLQFPNYSSELNVNALELDDSALYLCASSLAVVRGYTFGSGTRLTVV.

The chain recombines TRBV4-2 with TRBJ2-5; 7 bases are a match to TRBD2. The CDR3 is 14 residues long. Germline loops: CDR1 LGHNA, CDR2 YNFKEQ. V was clipped by 4 bases and J by 2 bases; unmatched bases: 4. The CDR3, as DNA: TGTGCCAGCAGCCGAGCTAGCGGACAAGAGACCCAGTACTTC. Encoded protein: CASSRASGQETQYF.

Written as DNA, the CDR3 is TGTGCCAGCAGTTCAATCAGGATTAATGGCTACACCTTC. Translation: CASSSIRINGYTF. The chain recombines TRBV12-3 or TRBV12-4 with TRBJ1-2; D ambiguous. The CDR3 loop spans 13 amino acids. Trimming took 4 bases from V and 6 from J, leaving 12 bases between them.

This clonotype was seen more than once but under ten times. The rearrangement links TRBV6-1 to TRBJ2-1, with D possibly being TRBD1 or TRBD2 (5 bases each). There are 14 residues in the CDR3. Between the trimmed V and J ends, which lost 2 bases and 13 bases, there was a span of 18 bases. Germline V lookup: CDR1 MNHNS, CDR2 SASEGT. CDR3 DNA: TGTGCCAGCAGTGAAATGGAGGTCCCGGGACCACAGTTCTTC. Protein product: CASSEMEVPGPQFF.

This chain uses TRBV7-2 with TRBJ2-1, with unresolved D. The CDR3 has 15 residues. Trimming left V 2 bases short and J 2 bases short, with 10 bases between. Germline V gene lookup returns CDR1 SGHTA and CDR2 FQGNSA. This chain's CDR3 is CASSLRSEPYNEQFF. The CDR3 DNA reads TGTGCCAGCAGCTTACGAAGCGAGCCCTACAATGAGCAGTTCTTC.

This clonotype was found a few times. This rearrangement joins TRBV4-1 to TRBJ2-7; TRBD2 matches 8 bases. V gave up 7 bases and J gave up 7 bases; unmatched junction bases: 9. Per germline, CDR1 MGHRA and CDR2 YSYEKL. This CDR3 is built from 13 residues. CDR3 sequence reads: CASTPGASGEQYF. The DNA of the CDR3 is TGCGCCAGCACCCCGGGGGCTAGCGGGGAGCAGTACTTC.

The gene calls are TRBV6-1 and TRBJ1-2; a possible D gene is TRBD1 (6 bases). Trimming left V 1 base short and J 5 bases short, with 14 bases between. Germline CDR1 and CDR2: MNHNS and SASEGT. This CDR3 has 15 amino acids. The CDR3 DNA reads as TGTGCCAGCAGTGAAGGGACAGCGGTGGGATATGGCTACACCTTC. It translates to CASSEGTAVGYGYTF.

This clonotype came up a few times. The J gene is TRBJ2-3, the V gene TRBV5-4; D assignment may be TRBD1 or TRBD2 (5 bases each). The CDR3 runs 14 residues. From germline, CDR1 is SGHNT and CDR2 YYREEE (reference sequence). Trimming stripped 1 base from V and 5 bases from J, with 11 bases between. As DNA, the CDR3 is TGTGCCAGCAGCTTGAAAGGGGACGGAGATACGCAGTATTTT. Translating it yields CASSLKGDGDTQYF.

This sequence joins TRBV11-2 and TRBJ2-1; D might be TRBD2 (6 bases). This CDR3 region has 14 residues. Trimming took 3 bases from V and 7 from J, leaving 13 bases between them. Per the germline V gene, CDR1 is SGHAT and CDR2 is FQNNGV. As DNA, the CDR3 is TGTGCCAGCAGCTTTGGGGCGGGGCTTAATGAGCAGTTCTTC. It encodes CASSFGAGLNEQFF.

This rearrangement joins TRBV29-1 to TRBJ2-7; the match to TRBD1 covers 10 bases. The CDR3 is 12 amino acids. Germline V gene sequence: CDR1 SQVTM, CDR2 ANQGSEA. Trimming took 6 bases from V and 10 from J; bases not matched to a gene: 9. The CDR3 bases are TGCAGCGTCGATGGGACAGGGGCTTCTCAGTACTTC. Translated: CSVDGTGASQYF.

This clonotype turned up a few times. The chain joins TRBV11-3 to TRBJ2-6; D is tentatively TRBD1 or TRBD2 (5 bases each). V was pared by 4 bases and J by 0 bases, with 19 bases between. The CDR3 is made up of 19 amino acids. Germline V gives CDR1 SGHNT, CDR2 YENEEA. The CDR3 bases are TGTGCCAGCAGCTCTCACCCCGGGACGGGCCTCTCTGGGGCCAACGTCCTGACTTTC. Amino acid sequence: CASSSHPGTGLSGANVLTF.

The chain uses TRBV20-1 and TRBJ1-2, with TRBD1 matching 7 bases. The CDR3 loop spans 17 amino acids. Losses at the gene ends were 0 bases for V and 3 bases for J; bases not matched to a gene: 13. Germline CDR1 is DFQATT and CDR2 is SNEGSKA (reference sequence). The CDR3 sequence is CSARDRILAGGDYGYTF. CDR3 bases: TGCAGTGCTAGAGATCGGATATTAGCAGGGGGGGACTATGGCTACACCTTC.

The chain employs TRBV7-9 and TRBJ2-1; 9 nucleotides line up with TRBD2. The J call is doubtful: the DNA matches TRBJ2-7 better. From germline, CDR1 is SEHNR and CDR2 FQNEAQ (reference sequence). The CDR3 is made up of 14 amino acids. CDR3 residues: CASSAQRGENEQYF. DNA of the CDR3: TGTGCCAGCAGCGCCCAGCGGGGGGAAAATGAGCAGTACTTC.